This T cell receptor beta chain was sequenced during a study of CD8 T cells in ankylosing spondylitis. Points from the study as a whole: Certain motif variants had earlier appeared in reactive arthritis synovial fluid and blood. Characteristic of ankylosing spondylitis blood, it appeared, was a TCR beta motif comprising several highly homologous variants.

Via MiXCR, TCRdb re-called the 5' RACE reads, giving one row per CDR3 protein. The table records approximately 400,000 distinct CDR3 sequences, 25% to 30% of them present only once. This clonotype was counted between two and nine times. Its antigen is not identified. Sequenced material: blood, either unsorted or a sorted T cell fraction (not recorded which). This clonotype originated in a male donor with ankylosing spondylitis.

The CDR3 nucleotides are TGTGCCAGCAGCACCGGGACTACCCCCACAGATACGCAGTATTTT. It specifies CASSTGTTPTDTQYF. The rearrangement links TRBV7-9 to TRBJ2-3, with TRBD2 matching 7 bases. The trim removed 5 bases at V and 2 bases at J, leaving 7 bases unmatched. CDR1 is SEHNR and CDR2 is FQNEAQ in the germline V gene (reference sequence). The CDR3 has 15 amino acids.